These 32 T cell receptor beta chains originate from one sample sequenced in a study of patients and donors after allogeneic stem cell transplantation. TCRdb re-derived calls from the RT-PCR reads in MiXCR, one entry per CDR3 protein. The sample holds fewer than 500,000 distinct CDR3 sequences, roughly 17% seen once. Input material: blood, either unsorted or a sorted T cell fraction (not recorded which). These receptors were taken from a human donor who was either an allogeneic HSCT recipient or a stem cell or donor lymphocyte infusion donor (not recorded which). It is not recorded whose cells these are; they may come from a transplant donor.

This chain joins TRBV2 and TRBJ2-5; 7 nucleotides match TRBD1. With 3 bases clipped from V and 2 bases from J, the junction kept 0 bases outside the gene matches. The germline CDR1 and CDR2 sequences are SNHLY and FYNNEI. The CDR3 has 13 amino acids. CDR3 nucleotides: TGTGCCAGCAGTGAGGGACAGCAAGAGACCCAGTACTTC. As protein: CASSEGQQETQYF.

V and J are TRBV10-3 and TRBJ1-2, with D hard to call. There are 10 residues in the CDR3. Between the trimmed V and J ends, which lost 4 bases and 5 bases, there was a span of 2 bases. Per the germline V gene, CDR1 is ENHRY and CDR2 is SYGVKD. The DNA of the CDR3 is TGTGCCATCAGTGGGTATGGCTACACCTTC. It translates to CAISGYGYTF.

This chain connects TRBV7-2 to TRBJ2-2; D is possibly TRBD1 or TRBD2 (5 bases each). The CDR3 is 14 amino acids. Germline V gene lookup returns CDR1 SGHTA and CDR2 FQGNSA. The V end lost 5 bases, the J end lost 7 bases, and 14 bases lay between the germline ends. The CDR3, as DNA: TGTGCCAGCAGCAAGGGACCCGAAGGCGGGGAGCTGTTTTTT. Its translation: CASSKGPEGGELFF.

The gene calls are TRBV20-1 and TRBJ1-1; D gene unclear. Trimming left V 6 bases short and J 5 bases short, with 13 bases between. Per germline, CDR1 DFQATT and CDR2 SNEGSKA (reference sequence). The CDR3 is made up of 12 amino acids. Here the CDR3 reads CSAKPGATEAFF. For the CDR3, the DNA is TGCAGTGCAAAACCGGGTGCTACTGAAGCTTTCTTT.

The V call is TRBV7-8, the J call TRBJ2-1; 8 bases agree with TRBD2. The V gene's germline CDR1 is SGHVS and CDR2 FQNEAQ. Trimming took 5 bases from V and 7 from J; bases not matched to a gene: 10. The length of the CDR3 is 15 residues. DNA of the CDR3: TGTGCCAGCAGCGCCACTAGCGGCGGTAGAAATGAGCAGTTCTTC. Amino acid sequence: CASSATSGGRNEQFF.

The chain links TRBV25-1 to TRBJ2-7, with D tentatively TRBD1 (6 bases). Per germline, CDR1 MGHDK and CDR2 SYGVNS. This CDR3 has 14 residues. The germline V and J ends were trimmed by 6 bases and 8 bases, with 20 bases remaining between them. As DNA, the CDR3 is TGTGCCAGCAGGGAGACAGGCGGCATTGGAAAGCAGTACTTC. This codes for CASRETGGIGKQYF.

This clonotype was counted between two and nine times. The rearrangement joins TRBV30 to TRBJ1-2; D is uncertain. This CDR3 comprises 11 residues. CDR1 and CDR2 from the germline V gene are GTSNPN and SVGIG (reference sequence). V was cut by 0 bases and J by 8 bases, with 7 bases left in between. The chain's CDR3 is CAWSVPGGYTF. CDR3 nucleotide sequence: TGTGCCTGGAGTGTACCCGGAGGCTACACCTTC.

The chain recombines TRBV13 with TRBJ2-7, with 9 nucleotides matching TRBD2. CDR1 PRHDT and CDR2 FYEKMQ come from the germline V gene (reference sequence). J was trimmed by 1 base and V by 6 bases; bases with no gene match: 10. The CDR3 totals 16 residues. The CDR3 loop is CASSSQGTSISYEQYF. In nucleotides, the CDR3 is TGTGCCAGCAGTTCACAAGGGACTAGCATATCCTACGAGCAGTACTTC.

This clonotype appeared a few times. The chain combines TRBV10-3 with TRBJ2-7, with 8 bases lining up with TRBD1. The V and J ends lost 2 bases and 1 base, in that order; junction bases with no gene match: 4. This CDR3 comprises 15 residues. From germline, CDR1 is ENHRY and CDR2 SYGVKD. CDR3 bases: TGTGCCATCAGTGAGCCGGGACAGGTGTCCTACGAGCAGTACTTC. It codes for CAISEPGQVSYEQYF.

This rearrangement joins TRBV12-3 or TRBV12-4 to TRBJ2-7, with D perhaps TRBD2 (5 bases). The CDR3 is 11 residues long. V was shortened by 3 bases and J by 9 bases, with 9 bases between the two germline ends. The CDR3 sequence: CASSLAGVQYF. CDR3 sequence (DNA): TGTGCCAGCAGTTTGGCCGGGGTGCAGTACTTC.

The chain recombines TRBV7-9 with TRBJ1-2; D unresolved. The V end was cut by 4 bases, the J end by 0 bases, with 15 bases between. The CDR3 has 16 amino acids. Germline assignment: CDR1 SEHNR and CDR2 FQNEAQ (reference sequence). In DNA, the CDR3 is TGTGCCAGCAGCTCAAGGATACAGCGGACTAACTATGGCTACACCTTC. Its translation: CASSSRIQRTNYGYTF.

There are a few counts of this clonotype. The CDR3 loop is CASSLGNRDNEQFF. The CDR3 nucleotides are TGTGCCAGCAGCTTGGGCAACAGGGACAATGAGCAGTTCTTC. J is TRBJ2-1 and V is TRBV5-4; TRBD1 might be the D (6 bases). The CDR3 length is 14 residues. CDR1 SGHNT and CDR2 YYREEE come from the germline V gene (reference sequence). The germline V and J ends were trimmed by 0 bases and 5 bases, with 9 bases remaining between them. Full variable domain (rest looked up from reference TRBV5-4 and TRBJ2-1): ETGVTQSPTHLIKTRGQQVTLRCSSQSGHNTVSWYQQALGQGPQFIFQYYREEENGRGNFPPRFSGLQFPNYSSELNVNALELDDSALYLCASSLGNRDNEQFFGPGTRLTVL.

This clonotype was counted only a few times. This chain connects TRBV28 to TRBJ2-7; D possibly corresponds to TRBD1 (6 bases). The V end lost 2 bases, the J end lost 6 bases, and 17 bases lay between the germline ends. The CDR3 is 15 amino acids. Germline CDR1 reads MDHEN; CDR2 reads SYDVKM. CDR3 DNA sequence: TGTGCCAGCAGTTTAGTGCGTAGGGGGAGAGGCGAGCAGTACTTC. It codes for CASSLVRRGRGEQYF.

The chain joins TRBV20-1 to TRBJ2-5, with 8 bases aligning to TRBD2. The germline CDR1 and CDR2 sequences are DFQATT and SNEGSKA (reference sequence). This CDR3 contains 14 residues. V trimming: 4 bases; J trimming: 5 bases; junction bases outside the gene matches: 9. This chain's CDR3 is CSATLAGRVETQYF. DNA of the CDR3: TGCAGTGCTACCTTAGCGGGACGGGTTGAGACCCAGTACTTC.

The chain links TRBV18 to TRBJ1-1; possible D gene TRBD1, 5 bases. V was clipped by 3 bases and J by 9 bases, with 11 bases between them. CDR1 is KGHSH, CDR2 LQKENI, per germline. The CDR3 runs to 12 residues. The CDR3 loop reads CASSPFQGQAFF. CDR3 DNA: TGTGCCAGCTCACCCTTCCAGGGTCAAGCTTTCTTT. Full variable domain (rest looked up from reference TRBV18 and TRBJ1-1): NAGVMQNPRHLVRRRGQEARLRCSPMKGHSHVYWYRQLPEEGLKFMVYLQKENIIDESGMPKERFSAEFPKEGPSILRIQQVVRGDSAAYFCASSPFQGQAFFGQGTRLTVV.

This chain connects TRBV14 to TRBJ2-7; weak D call: TRBD2 (5 bases). V lost 1 base and J 2 bases, leaving 12 bases between the germline ends. Looked up from germline, CDR1 is SGHDN and CDR2 is FVKESK. This CDR3 has 15 residues. The CDR3 DNA sequence: TGTGCCAGCAGCCAAGTGGACGGAGGCCCCTACGAGCAGTACTTC. It is translated as CASSQVDGGPYEQYF.

This clonotype was seen only a few times. The chain couples TRBV7-9 to TRBJ2-3; D unclear. The CDR3 contains 14 residues. Germline CDR1 and CDR2: SEHNR and FQNEAQ (reference sequence). V was clipped by 6 bases and J by 1 base, with 11 bases between them. The CDR3 DNA follows: TGTGCCAGCAGACCAAGGAGCCGCACAGATACGCAGTATTTT. Protein: CASRPRSRTDTQYF.

The V gene is TRBV20-1, the J gene TRBJ2-3, with 8 bases that match TRBD2. Trimming at V came to 3 bases and at J to 0 bases, leaving 2 bases not matched to a gene. The length of the CDR3 is 14 residues. Germline V CDR1 and CDR2: DFQATT, SNEGSKA (reference sequence). The DNA for the CDR3 is TGCAGTGCTAGGGCTAGCGGGAGCACAGATACGCAGTATTTT. As protein: CSARASGSTDTQYF.

The rearrangement uses TRBV20-1 and TRBJ2-5, with TRBD1 matching over 8 bases. Germline V lookup: CDR1 DFQATT, CDR2 SNEGSKA (reference sequence). The CDR3 spans 17 residues. V lost 4 bases to trimming and J lost 5 bases; unmatched junction nucleotides: 18. DNA for the CDR3: TGCAGTGCTACGCTTATCTCGTGGACAGGGCCTGAGGAGACCCAGTACTTC. This translates into CSATLISWTGPEETQYF.

The J gene is TRBJ1-2, the V gene TRBV29-1; D unresolved. There are 13 residues in the CDR3. Per germline, CDR1 SQVTM and CDR2 ANQGSEA. Deletions cut 4 bases from V and 3 bases from J, with 12 bases between. CDR3 loop: CSVVRGGDYGYTF. In DNA form, the CDR3 reads TGCAGCGTTGTGCGGGGTGGGGACTATGGCTACACCTTC.

V usage is TRBV12-3 or TRBV12-4 and J usage is TRBJ2-3; TRBD2 might be the D (6 bases). The length of the CDR3 is 14 residues. Trimming took 3 bases from V and 6 from J, leaving 13 bases between them. CDR3 in amino acids: CASSLMGGQDTQYF. The CDR3 DNA follows: TGTGCCAGCAGTTTGATGGGGGGTCAGGATACGCAGTATTTT.

The V gene is TRBV12-3 or TRBV12-4, the J gene TRBJ1-1, with D unresolved. V was cut by 6 bases and J by 8 bases, with 10 bases left in between. This CDR3 has 11 residues. CDR3 nucleotides: TGTGCCAGCAGCCTTCGGAGGGAAGCTTTCTTT. It codes for CASSLRREAFF.

The chain links TRBV7-9 to TRBJ2-7; D unclear. Germline V gene lookup returns CDR1 SEHNR and CDR2 FQNEAQ (reference sequence). CDR3 length: 15 amino acids. Trimming cost V 2 bases and J 1 base, with 12 bases left between them. The CDR3 DNA follows: TGTGCCAGCAGCTTAACCGACCTTAGTTCCTACGAGCAGTACTTC. Protein product: CASSLTDLSSYEQYF. Complete variable domain (other parts from reference TRBV7-9 and TRBJ2-7): DTGVSQNPRHKITKRGQNVTFRCDPISEHNRLYWYRQTLGQGPEFLTYFQNEAQLEKSRLLSDRFSAERPKGSFSTLEIQRTEQGDSAMYLCASSLTDLSSYEQYFGPGTRLTVT.

In this sample, this clonotype turned up a few times. The V gene is TRBV27, the J gene TRBJ2-2; D call uncertain. CDR1 and CDR2 (germline): MNHEY, SMNVEV (reference sequence). The V gene lost 4 bases and the J gene lost 1 base, with 10 bases spanning the gap. The CDR3 contains 15 residues. The CDR3 region has the DNA TGTGCCAGCAGTTATGCGATGGAGAACACCGGGGAGCTGTTTTTT. Translation: CASSYAMENTGELFF.

This clonotype was recorded a few times. The chain joins TRBV7-2 to TRBJ1-2; D ambiguous. The V and J ends lost 1 base and 5 bases respectively, with 11 bases between them. CDR1 SGHTA and CDR2 FQGNSA come from the germline V gene. There are 14 residues in the CDR3. CDR3 DNA: TGTGCCAGCAGCTTAGTAAATGCTCAATATGGCTACACCTTC. Translation gives CASSLVNAQYGYTF.

The chain joins TRBV24-1 to TRBJ2-1; 8 bases line up with TRBD2. Germline assignment: CDR1 KGHDR and CDR2 SFDVKD. The CDR3 runs 15 residues. V lost 2 bases and J lost 1; bases outside the gene matches: 0. This CDR3 reads CATSDSGGSYNEQFF. The CDR3 nucleotides read TGTGCCACCAGTGATTCGGGAGGGTCCTACAATGAGCAGTTCTTC.

There are a few counts of this clonotype. CDR3 coding DNA: TGCGCCAGCGCGGACAGGGGGTTCACCGGGGAGCTGTTTTTT. Its protein product is CASADRGFTGELFF. The J gene is TRBJ2-2, the V gene TRBV5-1; TRBD1 matches at 10 bases. This CDR3 is built from 14 residues. Germline assignment: CDR1 SGHRS and CDR2 YFSETQ. J gave up 4 bases and V 7 bases, and 4 bases lay outside the gene matches. Full variable domain (missing parts from reference TRBV5-1 and TRBJ2-2): KAGVTQTPRYLIKTRGQQVTLSCSPISGHRSVSWYQQTPGQGLQFLFEYFSETQRNKGNFPGRFSGRQFSNSRSEMNVSTLELGDSALYLCASADRGFTGELFFGEGSRLTVL.

This clonotype turned up a few times. The chain couples TRBV20-1 to TRBJ1-6; a possible D gene is TRBD1 (6 bases). Germline V gene sequence: CDR1 DFQATT, CDR2 SNEGSKA (reference sequence). The CDR3 extends over 14 amino acids. The V end was cut by 3 bases, the J end by 10 bases, with 16 bases between. The CDR3 here is CSARDLGGISPLHF. CDR3 coding DNA: TGCAGTGCTAGGGACCTAGGGGGAATCTCACCCCTCCACTTT.

The V and J genes are TRBV5-1 and TRBJ2-3, with 8 bases identical to TRBD2. CDR1 is SGHRS and CDR2 is YFSETQ in the germline V gene. The CDR3 covers 16 residues. The ends lost 3 bases at V and 0 bases at J; junction bases unmatched: 6. The CDR3 DNA is TGCGCCAGCAGCTCCTTAGCGGGAACTAGCACAGATACGCAGTATTTT. Amino acids: CASSSLAGTSTDTQYF.

This clonotype was counted a few times. The rearrangement links TRBV7-9 to TRBJ1-2; weak D call: TRBD1 (5 bases). There are 16 residues in the CDR3. Germline lookup yields CDR1 SEHNR and CDR2 FQNEAQ (reference sequence). Trimming stripped 2 bases from V and 6 bases from J, with 19 bases between. CDR3 DNA sequence: TGTGCCAGCAGCTTAAGTAGGGGACCCAACTGGGATGGCTACACCTTC. Protein product: CASSLSRGPNWDGYTF.

This clonotype was seen a few times. The CDR3 DNA follows: TGCAGTGCTAGAGGGCGGGAGGGTAACACCGGGGAGCTGTTTTTT. Protein sequence: CSARGREGNTGELFF. The chain joins TRBV20-1 to TRBJ2-2, with 9 nucleotides matching TRBD2. Germline V gene lookup returns CDR1 DFQATT and CDR2 SNEGSKA (reference sequence). V dropped 1 base and J dropped 2; count of bases not matched to a gene: 2. This CDR3 region has 15 residues.

The V gene is TRBV20-1, the J gene TRBJ2-3; 13 positions agree with TRBD2. The CDR3 spans 18 residues. J was trimmed by 3 bases and V by 0 bases; bases with no gene match: 9. Germline values: CDR1 DFQATT, CDR2 SNEGSKA (reference sequence). CDR3 residues: CSARDLTSGGSLTDTQYF. CDR3 in DNA: TGCAGTGCTAGAGATCTGACTAGCGGGGGGTCGTTGACAGATACGCAGTATTTT.